Listed here are 5 T cell receptor beta chains from one sample, sequenced in a study of cytomegalovirus exposure and HLA in healthy donors. PCR was performed using 60 Vbeta and 13 Jbeta primers. Data came from immunoSEQ multiplex PCR; TCRdb stores just in-frame clones and leaves some out. The sample has fewer than 200,000 clones, 80% seen once; the top ten hold approximately 4.1%. Specimen: PBMCs. The receptors were gathered from a woman between 45 and 65 years old in good health and CMV-seropositive.

The chain has TRBV29-1 and TRBJ1-1, with TRBD1 matching over 8 bases. Looked up from germline, CDR1 is SQVTM and CDR2 is ANQGSEA. V shed 5 bases, J shed 1 base, and the junction held 3 bases outside the gene matches. The CDR3 is made up of 13 amino acids. The CDR3 protein is CSVITGGNTEAFF. The CDR3 DNA is TGCAGCGTTATAACAGGGGGGAACACTGAAGCTTTCTTT.

The rearrangement joins TRBV10-3 to TRBJ2-3, with D maybe TRBD2 (6 bases). CDR3 length equals 18 residues. V was pared by 0 bases and J by 1 base, with 17 bases between. Germline V lookup: CDR1 ENHRY, CDR2 SYGVKD. CDR3 loop: CAISESARDLARTDTQYF. The DNA of the CDR3 is TGTGCCATCAGTGAGTCGGCGAGGGACTTGGCACGCACAGATACGCAGTATTTT.

The gene calls are TRBV7-9 and TRBJ2-3; 16 positions match TRBD2. The CDR3 is made up of 16 amino acids. V was clipped by 4 bases and J by 8 bases; unmatched bases: 6. The germline V gene has CDR1 SEHNR and CDR2 FQNEAQ (reference sequence). This CDR3 is CASSWGLAGGSGTQYF. The CDR3 DNA reads TGTGCCAGCAGCTGGGGACTAGCGGGGGGGTCCGGTACGCAGTATTTT.

This clone was counted between two and nine times. This chain links TRBV7-2 with TRBJ2-1; D gene uncertain. V dropped 5 bases and J dropped 9 bases, with 20 bases sitting between them. CDR3 length: 15 amino acids. The germline CDR1 and CDR2 sequences are SGHTA and FQGNSA. CDR3 region: CASSLPRVPSGEQFF. The CDR3 DNA reads as TGTGCCAGCAGCCTACCTCGGGTGCCGTCGGGTGAGCAGTTCTTC.

CDR3 sequence reads: CASSEAGGENGYTF. Here the CDR3 DNA reads TGTGCCAGCAGTGAAGCAGGGGGGGAAAATGGCTACACCTTC. The rearrangement joins TRBV6-1 to TRBJ1-2; weak D call: TRBD1 (6 bases). The CDR3 loop spans 14 amino acids. CDR1 and CDR2 from the germline V gene are MNHNS and SASEGT. Deletions cut 0 bases from V and 6 bases from J, with 11 bases between.